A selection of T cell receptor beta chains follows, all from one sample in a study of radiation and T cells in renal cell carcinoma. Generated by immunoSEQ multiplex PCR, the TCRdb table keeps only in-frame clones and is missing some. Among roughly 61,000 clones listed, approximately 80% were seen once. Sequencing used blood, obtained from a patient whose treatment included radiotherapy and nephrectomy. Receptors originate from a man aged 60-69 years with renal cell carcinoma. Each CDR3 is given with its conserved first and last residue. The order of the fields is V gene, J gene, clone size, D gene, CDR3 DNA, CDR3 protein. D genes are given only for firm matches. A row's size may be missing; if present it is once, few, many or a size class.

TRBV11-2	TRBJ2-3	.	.	TGTGCCAGCACGCTAGGTGGGGTCCGGGATACGCAGTATTTT	CASTLGGVRDTQYF
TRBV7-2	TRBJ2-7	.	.	TGTGCCAGCAGCTTCACCCGGGACCGGAGTTTCTACGAGCAGTACTTC	CASSFTRDRSFYEQYF
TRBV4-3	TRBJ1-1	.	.	TGCGCCAGCAGCCTAACAGGGAGTCTTGAAGCTTTCTTT	CASSLTGSLEAFF
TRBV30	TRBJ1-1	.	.	TGTGCCTTGAACAAGGTCTACAGGGCCGGGGGCACTGAAGCTTTCTTT	CALNKVYRAGGTEAFF
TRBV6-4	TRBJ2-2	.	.	TGTGCCAGCAGCCCCACATCCGCGACCGGGGAGCTGTTTTTT	CASSPTSATGELFF
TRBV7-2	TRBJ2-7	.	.	TGTGCCAGCAGCTTATCCGAGCGGGCCCCCTACGAGCAGTACTTC	CASSLSERAPYEQYF
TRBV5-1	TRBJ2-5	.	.	TGCGCCAGCAGCTTGGCCAAGTTGCGCAAAGAGACCCAGTACTTC	CASSLAKLRKETQYF
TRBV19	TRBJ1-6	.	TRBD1	TGTGCCAGTAGTCCGGGACAGGGAAGACTAAATTCACCCCTCCACTTT	CASSPGQGRLNSPLHF
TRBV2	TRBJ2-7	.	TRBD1	TGTGCGAGCAATACGGGACAGGGGACCTCCTACGAGCAGTACTTC	CASNTGQGTSYEQYF
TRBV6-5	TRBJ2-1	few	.	TGTGCCAGCAGTTACACCACATACAACAATGAGCAGTTCTTC	CASSYTTYNNEQFF
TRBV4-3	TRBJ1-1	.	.	TGCGCCAGCAGCCAAGATCAGGAAATCGTGACTGGCCAAGCTTTCTTT	CASSQDQEIVTGQAFF
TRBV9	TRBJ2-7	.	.	TGTGCCAGCAGCGTAGAGGAACAGTCCGAGCAGTACTTC	CASSVEEQSEQYF
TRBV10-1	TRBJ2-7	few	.	TGCGCCAGCAGTGAGTCGATCGGTACCCCCTACGAGCAGTACTTC	CASSESIGTPYEQYF